This T cell receptor beta chain was captured in a study of vaccination effects on CD4 cells after COVID-19. In regard to this clone: Its target is unknown.

Using viral peptide pools, the ViraFEST assay grew out antigen-specific CD4+ T cells prior to sequencing. Cells that had been cultured for roughly 9 days were the source of isolated CD4+ T cells. Vaccinees lacked prior SARS-CoV-2 infection and tested negative for nucleocapsid antibodies. It was with around 10 IU/ml IL-2 and roughly 9.2 ug/ml peptides that more than 1.5 million PBMC per well were cultured. Germline values: CDR1 GTSNPN, CDR2 SVGIG (reference sequence). This CDR3 is 15 amino acids long. Trimming shortened V by 2 bases and J by 2 bases, and 13 bases separated the two germline ends. Sequencing used immunoSEQ multiplex PCR; TCRdb keeps in-frame clones, though not all of them. The sample lists 30,000 to 40,000 clones, 73% occurring once. Study results and caveats: The study got few convalescent patients and did not collect any early post-infection timepoints. The study found that only 1 of 255 vaccine-induced clones from healthy vaccinees cross-reacted with common cold coronaviruses. Infection-derived and vaccine-derived clones contracted markedly late after vaccination.

Sample: CD4+ T cells from PBMCs cultured with HCoV-OC43 spike peptides, taken before COVID-19 vaccination. The subset denotes: HCoV-OC43 spike overlapping peptide pool stimulation. The TCR was taken from a human donor who received a COVID-19 vaccine. V gene TRBV30 combines with J gene TRBJ1-5, with a tentative D call TRBD1 (6 bases). The CDR3 DNA follows: TGTGCCTGGAGTTCACAGGGTGCGGGCAATCAGCCCCAGCATTTT. This sequence encodes CAWSSQGAGNQPQHF. Supplemented by reference TRBV30 and TRBJ1-5, the full variable domain reads SQTIHQWPATLVQPVGSPLSLECTVEGTSNPNLYWYRQAAGRGLQLLFYSVGIGQISSEVPQNLSASRPQDRQFILSSKKLLLSDSGFYLCAWSSQGAGNQPQHFGDGTRLSIL.